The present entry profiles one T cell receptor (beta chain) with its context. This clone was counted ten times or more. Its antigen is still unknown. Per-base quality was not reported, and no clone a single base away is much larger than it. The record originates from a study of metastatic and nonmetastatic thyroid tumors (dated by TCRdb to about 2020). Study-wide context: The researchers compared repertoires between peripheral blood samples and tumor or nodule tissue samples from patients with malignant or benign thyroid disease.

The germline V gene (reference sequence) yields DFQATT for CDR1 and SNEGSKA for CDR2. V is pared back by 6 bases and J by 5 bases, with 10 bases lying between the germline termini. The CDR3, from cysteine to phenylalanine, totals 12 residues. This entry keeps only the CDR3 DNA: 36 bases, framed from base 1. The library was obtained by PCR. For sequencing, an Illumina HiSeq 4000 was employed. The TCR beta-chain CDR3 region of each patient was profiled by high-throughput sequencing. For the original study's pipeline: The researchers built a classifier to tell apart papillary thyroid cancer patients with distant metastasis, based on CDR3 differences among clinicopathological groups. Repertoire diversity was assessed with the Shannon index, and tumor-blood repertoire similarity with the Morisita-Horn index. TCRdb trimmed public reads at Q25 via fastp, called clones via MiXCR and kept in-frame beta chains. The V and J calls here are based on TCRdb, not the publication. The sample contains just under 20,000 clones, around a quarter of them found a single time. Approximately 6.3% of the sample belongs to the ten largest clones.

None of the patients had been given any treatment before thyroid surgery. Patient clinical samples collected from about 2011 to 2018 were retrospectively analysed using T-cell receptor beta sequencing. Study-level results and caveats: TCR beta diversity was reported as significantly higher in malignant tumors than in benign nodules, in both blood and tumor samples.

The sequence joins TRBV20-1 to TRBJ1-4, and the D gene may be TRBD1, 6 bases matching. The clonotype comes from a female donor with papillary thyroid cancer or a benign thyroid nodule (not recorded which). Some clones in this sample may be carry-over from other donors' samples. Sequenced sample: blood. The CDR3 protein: CSARTENEKLFF. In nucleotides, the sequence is TGCAGTGCACGGACAGAAAATGAAAAACTGTTTTTT.